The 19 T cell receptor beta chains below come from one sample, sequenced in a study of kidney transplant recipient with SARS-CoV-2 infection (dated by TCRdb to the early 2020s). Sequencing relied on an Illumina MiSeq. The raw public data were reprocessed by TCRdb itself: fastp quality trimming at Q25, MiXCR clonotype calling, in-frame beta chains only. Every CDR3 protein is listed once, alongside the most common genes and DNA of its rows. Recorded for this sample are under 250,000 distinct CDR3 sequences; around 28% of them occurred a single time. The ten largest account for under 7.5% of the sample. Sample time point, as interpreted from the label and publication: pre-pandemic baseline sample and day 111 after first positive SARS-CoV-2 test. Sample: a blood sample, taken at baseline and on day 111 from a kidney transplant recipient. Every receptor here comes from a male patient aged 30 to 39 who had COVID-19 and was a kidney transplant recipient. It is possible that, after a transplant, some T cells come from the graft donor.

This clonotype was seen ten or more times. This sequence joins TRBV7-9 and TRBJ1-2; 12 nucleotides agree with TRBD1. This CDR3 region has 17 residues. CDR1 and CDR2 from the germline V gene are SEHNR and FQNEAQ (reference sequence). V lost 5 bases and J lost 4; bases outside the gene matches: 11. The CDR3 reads CASSPSGQGAPGYGYTF. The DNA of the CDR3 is TGTGCCAGCAGCCCCTCGGGACAGGGGGCACCGGGCTATGGCTACACCTTC.

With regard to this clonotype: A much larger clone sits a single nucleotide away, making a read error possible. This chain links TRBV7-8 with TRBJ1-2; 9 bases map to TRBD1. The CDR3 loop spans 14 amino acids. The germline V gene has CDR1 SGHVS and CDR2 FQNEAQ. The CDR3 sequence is CASSPRDRASGCTF. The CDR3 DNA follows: TGTGCCAGCAGCCCCCGGGACAGGGCCAGTGGCTGCACCTTC.

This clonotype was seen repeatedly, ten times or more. The CDR3 sequence is CASSPRQGKGETQYF. As DNA, the CDR3 is TGTGCCAGCTCACCACGTCAGGGGAAGGGGGAGACCCAGTACTTC. The chain employs TRBV18 and TRBJ2-5, with D possibly matching TRBD1 (6 bases). Germline CDR1 reads KGHSH; CDR2 reads LQKENI. V was clipped by 1 base and J by 5 bases, with 14 bases between them. The CDR3 loop spans 15 amino acids.

CDR3 sequence (DNA): TGTGCCAGCAGTTACACGGGACCCAACGAGCAGTACTTC. The encoded protein is CASSYTGPNEQYF. This chain links TRBV6-2 or TRBV6-3 with TRBJ2-7; D possibly uses TRBD1 or TRBD2 (5 bases each). Trimming shortened V by 2 bases and J by 5 bases, and 10 bases separated the two germline ends. CDR3 length equals 13 residues. Germline CDR1 reads MNHEY; CDR2 reads SVGEGT.

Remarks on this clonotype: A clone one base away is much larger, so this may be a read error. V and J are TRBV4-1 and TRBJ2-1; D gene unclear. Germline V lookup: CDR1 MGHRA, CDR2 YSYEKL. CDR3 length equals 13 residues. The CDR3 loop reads CAGSQVVSYEQFF. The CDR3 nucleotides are TGCGCCGGCAGCCAAGTAGTCAGCTATGAGCAGTTCTTC.

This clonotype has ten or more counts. The CDR3 here is CASSIRRSMRKTYGYTF. CDR3 DNA sequence: TGTGCCAGCAGTATACGCCGCTCTATGCGAAAGACCTATGGCTACACCTTC. This chain connects TRBV6-1 to TRBJ1-2, with D unclear. This CDR3 has 17 residues. Per the germline V gene, CDR1 is MNHNS and CDR2 is SASEGT. The V end was cut by 5 bases, the J end by 4 bases, with 23 bases between.

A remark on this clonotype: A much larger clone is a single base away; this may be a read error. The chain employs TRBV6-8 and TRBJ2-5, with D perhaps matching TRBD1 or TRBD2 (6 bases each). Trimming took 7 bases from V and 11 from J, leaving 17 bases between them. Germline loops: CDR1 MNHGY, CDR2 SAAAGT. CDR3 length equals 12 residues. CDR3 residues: CASTRGRGEQYF. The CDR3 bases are TGTGCCAGCACCCGGGGTAGGGGGGAGCAGTACTTC.

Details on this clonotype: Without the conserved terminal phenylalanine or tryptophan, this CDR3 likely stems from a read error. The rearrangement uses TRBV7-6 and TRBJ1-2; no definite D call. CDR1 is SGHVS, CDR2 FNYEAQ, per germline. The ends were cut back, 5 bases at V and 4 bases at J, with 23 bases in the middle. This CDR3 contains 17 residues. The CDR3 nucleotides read TGTGCCAGCAGCAGCCCGGTTGAATCCCGAAAGACCTATGGCTACACCCTC. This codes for CASSSPVESRKTYGYTL.

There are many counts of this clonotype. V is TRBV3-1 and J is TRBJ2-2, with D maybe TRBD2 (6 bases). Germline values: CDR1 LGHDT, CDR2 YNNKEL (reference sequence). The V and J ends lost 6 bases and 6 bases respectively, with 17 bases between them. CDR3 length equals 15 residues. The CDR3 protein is CASSQRLEVAGELFF. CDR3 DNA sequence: TGTGCCAGCAGTCAAAGACTAGAAGTAGCCGGGGAGCTGTTTTTT.

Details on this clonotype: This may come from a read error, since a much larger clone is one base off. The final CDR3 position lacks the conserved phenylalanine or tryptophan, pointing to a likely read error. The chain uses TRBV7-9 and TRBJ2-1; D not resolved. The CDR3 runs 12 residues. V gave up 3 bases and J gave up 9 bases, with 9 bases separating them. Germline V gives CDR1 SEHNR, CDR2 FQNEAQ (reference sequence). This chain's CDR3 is CASSLIGLEQFL. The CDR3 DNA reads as TGTGCCAGCAGCTTGATCGGGCTTGAGCAGTTCCTC.

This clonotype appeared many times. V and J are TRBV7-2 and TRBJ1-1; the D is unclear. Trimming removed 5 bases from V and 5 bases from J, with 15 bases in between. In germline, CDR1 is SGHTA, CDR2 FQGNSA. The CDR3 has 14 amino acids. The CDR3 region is CASSPPFGRTEAFF. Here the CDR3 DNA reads TGTGCCAGCAGCCCTCCTTTTGGGCGTACTGAAGCTTTCTTT.

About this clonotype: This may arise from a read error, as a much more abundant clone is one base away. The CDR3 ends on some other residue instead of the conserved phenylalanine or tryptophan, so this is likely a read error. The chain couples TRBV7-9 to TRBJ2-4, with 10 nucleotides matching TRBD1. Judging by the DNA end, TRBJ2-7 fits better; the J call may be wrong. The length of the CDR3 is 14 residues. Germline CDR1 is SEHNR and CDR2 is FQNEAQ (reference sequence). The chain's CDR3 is CASSSGQGLYEQYL. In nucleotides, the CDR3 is TGTGCCAGCAGCTCGGGACAGGGGTTGTACGAGCAGTACCTC.

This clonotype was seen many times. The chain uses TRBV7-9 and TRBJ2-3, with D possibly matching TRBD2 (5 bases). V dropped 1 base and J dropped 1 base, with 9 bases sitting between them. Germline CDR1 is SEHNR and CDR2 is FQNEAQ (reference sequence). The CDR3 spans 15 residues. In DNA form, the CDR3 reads TGTGCCAGCAGCTTAGTTTCCGGGGGCACAGATACGCAGTATTTT. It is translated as CASSLVSGGTDTQYF.

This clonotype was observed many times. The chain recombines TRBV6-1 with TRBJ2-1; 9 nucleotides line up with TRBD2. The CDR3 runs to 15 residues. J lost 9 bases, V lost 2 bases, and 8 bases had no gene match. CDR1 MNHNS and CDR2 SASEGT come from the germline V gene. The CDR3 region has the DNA TGTGCCAGCAGTGAAATTAGCGGGAGATTAGGTGAGCAGTTCTTC. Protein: CASSEISGRLGEQFF.

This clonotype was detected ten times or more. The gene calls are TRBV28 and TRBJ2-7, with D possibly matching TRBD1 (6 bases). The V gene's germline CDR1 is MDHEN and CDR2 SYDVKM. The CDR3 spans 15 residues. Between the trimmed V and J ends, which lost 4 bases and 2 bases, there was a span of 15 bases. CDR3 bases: TGTGCCAGCAGTTCCGCCGGGACAATTACCTACGAGCAGTACTTC. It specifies CASSSAGTITYEQYF.

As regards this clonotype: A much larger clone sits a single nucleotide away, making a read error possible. The CDR3 bases are TGTGCCAGCGGTTCCAACCTTATGGCTCCTGAAGCTTTCTTT. The encoded protein is CASGSNLMAPEAFF. The chain recombines TRBV27 with TRBJ1-1; no clear D gene. V gave up 8 bases and J gave up 6 bases, with 19 bases separating them. Per the germline V gene, CDR1 is MNHEY and CDR2 is SMNVEV (reference sequence). The CDR3 totals 14 residues.

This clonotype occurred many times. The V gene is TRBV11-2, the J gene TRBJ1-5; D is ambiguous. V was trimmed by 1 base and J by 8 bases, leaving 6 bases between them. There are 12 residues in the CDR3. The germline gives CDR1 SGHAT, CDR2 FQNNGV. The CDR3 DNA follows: TGTGCCAGCAGCTTAGGGAGGGAGCCCCAGCATTTT. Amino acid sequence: CASSLGREPQHF.

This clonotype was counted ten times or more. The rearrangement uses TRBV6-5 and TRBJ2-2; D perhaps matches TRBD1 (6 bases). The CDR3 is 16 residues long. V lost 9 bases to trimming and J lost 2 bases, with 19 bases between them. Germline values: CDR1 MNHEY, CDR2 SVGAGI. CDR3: CASSRFTGTNTGELFF. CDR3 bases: TGTGCCAGTAGCCGCTTTACAGGGACCAACACCGGGGAGCTGTTTTTT.

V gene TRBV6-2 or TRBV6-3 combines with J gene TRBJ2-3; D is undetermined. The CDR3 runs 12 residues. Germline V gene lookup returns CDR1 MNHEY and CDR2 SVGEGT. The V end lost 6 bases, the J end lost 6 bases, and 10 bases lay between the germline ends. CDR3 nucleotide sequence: TGTGCCAGCAGCCACATCCCGGATACGCAGTATTTT. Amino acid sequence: CASSHIPDTQYF.